This TCR beta chain was retrieved from a study of cytomegalovirus exposure and HLA in healthy donors. This CDR3 has 13 amino acids. V lost 4 bases and J lost 5; bases outside the gene matches: 1. Germline assignment: CDR1 ENHRY and CDR2 SYGVKD. Both 60 Vbeta primers and 13 Jbeta primers went into the PCR. Assay used: immunoSEQ multiplex PCR; TCRdb lists only in-frame clones, some missing. Of 90,000 to 130,000 clones listed, 65% to 80% are singletons. The sequenced material came from PBMCs. This TCR derives from a woman aged 55-75 years in good health and CMV-seropositive. The chain joins TRBV10-3 to TRBJ1-1, with 10 nucleotides matching TRBD1. As DNA, the CDR3 is TGTGCCATCAGTGGGACAGGGGGAACTGAAGCTTTCTTT. This translates into CAISGTGGTEAFF.